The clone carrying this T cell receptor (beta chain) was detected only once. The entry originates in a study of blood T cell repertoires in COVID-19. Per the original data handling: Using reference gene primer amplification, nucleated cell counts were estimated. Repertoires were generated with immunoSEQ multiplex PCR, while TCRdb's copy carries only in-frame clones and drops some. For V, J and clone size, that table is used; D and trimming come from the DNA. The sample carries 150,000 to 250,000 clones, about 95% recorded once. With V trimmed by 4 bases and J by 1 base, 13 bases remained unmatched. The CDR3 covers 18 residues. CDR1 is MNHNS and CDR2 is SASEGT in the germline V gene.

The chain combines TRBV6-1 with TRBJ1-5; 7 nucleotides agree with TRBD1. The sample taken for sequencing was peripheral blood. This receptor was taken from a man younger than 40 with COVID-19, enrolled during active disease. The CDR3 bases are TGTGCCAGCAGTGTCCCAATGGGACAGCGTATAAGCAATCAGCCCCAGCATTTT. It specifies CASSVPMGQRISNQPQHF.